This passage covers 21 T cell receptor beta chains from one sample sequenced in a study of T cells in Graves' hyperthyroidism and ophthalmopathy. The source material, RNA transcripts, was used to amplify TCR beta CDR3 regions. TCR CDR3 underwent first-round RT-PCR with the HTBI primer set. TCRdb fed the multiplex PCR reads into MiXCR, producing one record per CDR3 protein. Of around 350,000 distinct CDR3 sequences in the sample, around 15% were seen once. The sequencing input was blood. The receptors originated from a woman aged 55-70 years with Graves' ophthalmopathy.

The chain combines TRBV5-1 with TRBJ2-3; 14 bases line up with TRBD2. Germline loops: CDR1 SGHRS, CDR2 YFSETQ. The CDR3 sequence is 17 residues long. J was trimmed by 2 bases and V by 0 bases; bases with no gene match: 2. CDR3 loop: CASSLGLAGGFTDTQYF. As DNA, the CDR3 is TGCGCCAGCAGCTTGGGACTAGCGGGAGGGTTCACAGATACGCAGTATTTT. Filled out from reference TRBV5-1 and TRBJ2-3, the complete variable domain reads KAGVTQTPRYLIKTRGQQVTLSCSPISGHRSVSWYQQTPGQGLQFLFEYFSETQRNKGNFPGRFSGRQFSNSRSEMNVSTLELGDSALYLCASSLGLAGGFTDTQYFGPGTRLTVL.

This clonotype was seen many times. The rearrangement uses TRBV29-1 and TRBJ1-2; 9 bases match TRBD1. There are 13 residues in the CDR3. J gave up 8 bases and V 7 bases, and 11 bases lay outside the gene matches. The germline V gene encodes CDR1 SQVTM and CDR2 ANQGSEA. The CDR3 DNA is TGCAGCGCCCGACAGAGACAGGGGGACGGCTACACCTTC. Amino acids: CSARQRQGDGYTF.

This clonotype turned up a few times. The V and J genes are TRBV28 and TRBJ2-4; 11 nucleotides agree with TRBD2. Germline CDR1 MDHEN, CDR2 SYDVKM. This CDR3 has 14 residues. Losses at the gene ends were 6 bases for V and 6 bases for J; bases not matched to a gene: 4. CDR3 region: CASRLAGVINIQYF. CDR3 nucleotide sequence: TGTGCCAGCAGACTAGCGGGAGTGATAAACATTCAGTACTTC.

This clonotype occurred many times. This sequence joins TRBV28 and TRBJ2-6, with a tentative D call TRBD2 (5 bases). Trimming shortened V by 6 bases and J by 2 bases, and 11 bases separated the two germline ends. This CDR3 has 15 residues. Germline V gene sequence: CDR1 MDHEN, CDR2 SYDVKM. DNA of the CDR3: TGTGCCAGCAGCCCTGGAGGAGCTGGGGCCAACGTCCTGACTTTC. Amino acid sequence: CASSPGGAGANVLTF.

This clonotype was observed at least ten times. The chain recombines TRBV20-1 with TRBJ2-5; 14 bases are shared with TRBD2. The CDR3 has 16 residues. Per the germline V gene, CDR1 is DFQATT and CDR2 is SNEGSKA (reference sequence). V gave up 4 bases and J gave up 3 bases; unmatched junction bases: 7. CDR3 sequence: CSAKTSGRAFEETQYF. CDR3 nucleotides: TGCAGTGCTAAGACTAGCGGGAGGGCCTTTGAAGAGACCCAGTACTTC.

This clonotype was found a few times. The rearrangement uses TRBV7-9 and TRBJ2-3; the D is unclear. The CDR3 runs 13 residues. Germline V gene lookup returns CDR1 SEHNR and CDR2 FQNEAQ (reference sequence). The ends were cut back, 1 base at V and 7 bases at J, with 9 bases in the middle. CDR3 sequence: CASSLESHHTQYF. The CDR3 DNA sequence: TGTGCCAGCAGCTTAGAGTCCCACCATACGCAGTATTTT.

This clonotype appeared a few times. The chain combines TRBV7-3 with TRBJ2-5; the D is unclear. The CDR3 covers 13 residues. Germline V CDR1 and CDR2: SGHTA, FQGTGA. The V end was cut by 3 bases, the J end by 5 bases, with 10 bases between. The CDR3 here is CASSLGIRETQYF. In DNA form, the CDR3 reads TGTGCCAGCAGCTTGGGGATCCGGGAGACCCAGTACTTC.

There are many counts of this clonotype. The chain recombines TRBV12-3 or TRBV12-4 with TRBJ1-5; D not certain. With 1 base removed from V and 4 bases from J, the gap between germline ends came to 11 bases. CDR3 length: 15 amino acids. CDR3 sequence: CASSLGYAPNQPQHF. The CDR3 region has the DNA TGTGCCAGCAGTTTAGGGTACGCACCGAATCAGCCCCAGCATTTT.

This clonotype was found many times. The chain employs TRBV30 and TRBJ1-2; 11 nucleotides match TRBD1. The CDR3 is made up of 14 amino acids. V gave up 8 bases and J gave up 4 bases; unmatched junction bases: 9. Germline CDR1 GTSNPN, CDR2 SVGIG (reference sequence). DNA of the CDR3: TGTGCCCATGCGAGGGACAGGGGGGGCTATGGCTACACCTTC. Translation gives CAHARDRGGYGYTF.

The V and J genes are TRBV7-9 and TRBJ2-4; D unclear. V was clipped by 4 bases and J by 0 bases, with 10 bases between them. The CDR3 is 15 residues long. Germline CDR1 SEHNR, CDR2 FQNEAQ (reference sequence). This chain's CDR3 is CASSSVSLAKNIQYF. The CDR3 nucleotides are TGTGCCAGCAGCTCGGTTTCCCTAGCCAAAAACATTCAGTACTTC.

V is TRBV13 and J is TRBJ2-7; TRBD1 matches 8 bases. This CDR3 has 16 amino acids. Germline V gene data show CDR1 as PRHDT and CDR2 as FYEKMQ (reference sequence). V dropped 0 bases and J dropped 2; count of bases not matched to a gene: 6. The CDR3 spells CASSLGGQELPYEQYF. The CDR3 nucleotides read TGTGCCAGCAGCTTAGGGGGACAGGAACTACCCTACGAGCAGTACTTC.

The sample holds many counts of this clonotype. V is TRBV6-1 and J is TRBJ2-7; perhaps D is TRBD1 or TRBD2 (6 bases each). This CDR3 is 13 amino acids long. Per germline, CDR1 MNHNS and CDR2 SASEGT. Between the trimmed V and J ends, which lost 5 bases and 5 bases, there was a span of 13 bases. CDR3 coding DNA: TGTGCCAGCAGTCTACCGGGGGCCCACGAGCAGTACTTC. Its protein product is CASSLPGAHEQYF.

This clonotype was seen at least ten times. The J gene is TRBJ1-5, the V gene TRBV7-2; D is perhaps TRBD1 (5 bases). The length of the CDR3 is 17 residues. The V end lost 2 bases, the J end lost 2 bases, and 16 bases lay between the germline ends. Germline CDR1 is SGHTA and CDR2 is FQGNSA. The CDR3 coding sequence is TGTGCCAGCAGCTTAAGGGTGGACAACTCAGGCAATCAGCCCCAGCATTTT. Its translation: CASSLRVDNSGNQPQHF.

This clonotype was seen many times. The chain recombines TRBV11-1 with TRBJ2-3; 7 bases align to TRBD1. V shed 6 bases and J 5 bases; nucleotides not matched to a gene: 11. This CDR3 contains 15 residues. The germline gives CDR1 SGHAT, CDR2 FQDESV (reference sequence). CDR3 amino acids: CASRMTGAGGDTQYF. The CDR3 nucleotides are TGTGCCAGCAGGATGACTGGGGCAGGGGGAGATACGCAGTATTTT.

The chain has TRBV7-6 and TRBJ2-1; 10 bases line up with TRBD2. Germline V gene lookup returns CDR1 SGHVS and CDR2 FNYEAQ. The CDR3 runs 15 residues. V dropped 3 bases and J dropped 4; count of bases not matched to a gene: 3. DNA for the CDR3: TGTGCCAGCAGCTTCTGGACTAGCGGATACAATGAGCAGTTCTTC. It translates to CASSFWTSGYNEQFF.

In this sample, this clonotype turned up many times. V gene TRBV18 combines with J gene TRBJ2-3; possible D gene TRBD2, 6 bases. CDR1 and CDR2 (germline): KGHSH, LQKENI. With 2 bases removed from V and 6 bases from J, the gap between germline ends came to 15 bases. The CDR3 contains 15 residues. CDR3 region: CASSPGGGPGDTQYF. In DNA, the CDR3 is TGTGCCAGCTCACCAGGGGGAGGACCAGGGGATACGCAGTATTTT.

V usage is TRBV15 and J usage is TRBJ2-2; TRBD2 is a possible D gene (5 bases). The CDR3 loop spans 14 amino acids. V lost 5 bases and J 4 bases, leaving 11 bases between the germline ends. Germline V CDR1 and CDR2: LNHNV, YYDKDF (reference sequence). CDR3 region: CATSPDRGTGELFF. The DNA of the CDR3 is TGTGCCACCAGCCCAGATCGGGGCACCGGGGAGCTGTTTTTT.

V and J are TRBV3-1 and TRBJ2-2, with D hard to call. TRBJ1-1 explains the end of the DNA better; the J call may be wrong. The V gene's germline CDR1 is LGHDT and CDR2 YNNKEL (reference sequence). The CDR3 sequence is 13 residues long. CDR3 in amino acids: CASSLTNGVGAFF. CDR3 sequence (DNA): TGTGCCAGCAGCCTAACGAACGGAGTGGGAGCTTTCTTT.

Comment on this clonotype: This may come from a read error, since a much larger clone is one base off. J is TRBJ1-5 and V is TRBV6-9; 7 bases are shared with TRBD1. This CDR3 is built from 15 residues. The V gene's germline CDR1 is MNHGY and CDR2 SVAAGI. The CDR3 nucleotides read TGTGCCAGCAGTTGGGGGACAGATAGCAATCTGCCCCAGCATTTT. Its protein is CASSWGTDSNLPQHF.

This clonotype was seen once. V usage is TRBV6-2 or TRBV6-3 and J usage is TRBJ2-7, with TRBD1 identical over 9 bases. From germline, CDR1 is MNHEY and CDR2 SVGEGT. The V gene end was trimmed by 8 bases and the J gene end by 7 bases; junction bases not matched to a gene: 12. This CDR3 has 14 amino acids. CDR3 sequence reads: CASLPGQGLREQYF. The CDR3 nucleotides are TGTGCCAGCCTGCCGGGACAGGGCCTGCGGGAGCAGTACTTC.

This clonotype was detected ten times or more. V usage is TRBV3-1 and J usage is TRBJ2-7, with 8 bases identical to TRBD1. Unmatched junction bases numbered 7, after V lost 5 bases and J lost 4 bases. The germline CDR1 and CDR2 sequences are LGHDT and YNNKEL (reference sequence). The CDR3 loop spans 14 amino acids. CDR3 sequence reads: CASSAGQGPYEQYF. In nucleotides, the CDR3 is TGTGCCAGCAGCGCCGGACAGGGACCTTACGAGCAGTACTTC.